This note documents a single T cell receptor (beta chain) sequence. Antigen: not known. Assay execution proceeded at the deep level. Evenly divided among several immunoSEQ plates was the genomic DNA of each subset. Some clones are missing from TCRdb's copy, which holds only in-frame ones; the method was immunoSEQ multiplex PCR. The data contain about 520,000 clones, more than 95% of them singletons. The CDR3 is 18 amino acids. V was shortened by 4 bases and J by 0 bases, with 19 bases between the two germline ends. Per the germline V gene, CDR1 is KGHSH and CDR2 is LQKENI. These data come from a study of shared clonotypes between healthy human individuals. Study-level points and caveats: Across four donors, naive CD4 shared roughly 5.2%, naive CD8 around 4%, memory CD4 over 2%, memory CD8 0.4% to 0.5%.

Sequenced input: naive CD4+ T cells sorted from blood. Specified subset: CD45RA+ positively selected. V is TRBV18 and J is TRBJ2-4; TRBD2 might be the D (6 bases). The sequence derives from a woman aged 25 to 39 in good health. The CDR3 loop is CASSLTARELRAKNIQYF. CDR3 coding DNA: TGTGCCAGCTCACTGACGGCGCGGGAACTTAGAGCCAAAAACATTCAGTACTTC. The full variable domain, in which reference TRBV18 and TRBJ2-4 provide the parts outside the CDR3, is NAGVMQNPRHLVRRRGQEARLRCSPMKGHSHVYWYRQLPEEGLKFMVYLQKENIIDESGMPKERFSAEFPKEGPSILRIQQVVRGDSAAYFCASSLTARELRAKNIQYFGAGTRLSVL.